A selection of T cell receptor beta chains follows, all from one sample in a study of PD-1 blockade in classical Hodgkin lymphoma. Assay used: immunoSEQ multiplex PCR; TCRdb lists only in-frame clones, some missing. The sample holds around 46,000 clones, almost 90% seen once. The specimen was peripheral blood mononuclear cells (PBMCs), collected before the fourth cycle of nivolumab. All receptors come from a human donor with classical Hodgkin lymphoma. Both conserved end residues are part of each CDR3. The D gene is left open where the match is weak. Only part of the rows carry a size: once, few, many, or a class if the clone is expanded.

>TRBV30|-|once|TRBJ1-4
CAWRGRLSNEKLFF
TGTGCCTGGAGAGGAAGGTTGTCTAATGAAAAACTGTTTTTT
>TRBV7-2|TRBD2|-|TRBJ2-3
CASSLVAGGTDTQYF
TGTGCCAGCAGCCTCGTAGCGGGAGGGACAGATACGCAGTATTTT
>TRBV25-1|-|once|TRBJ2-1
CASSENLYLRDEQFF
TGTGCCAGCAGTGAAAATCTCTACCTACGAGATGAGCAGTTCTTC
>TRBV6-4|-|many|TRBJ1-4
CASSEGGTAHEKLFF
TGTGCCAGCAGTGAGGGGGGTACAGCACATGAAAAACTGTTTTTT
>TRBV7-3|TRBD2|once|TRBJ2-7
CASSSDSGAPYEQYF
TGTGCCAGCAGCTCGGATAGCGGGGCCCCGTACGAGCAGTACTTC
>TRBV25-1|-|-|TRBJ1-2
CASSESYGGYTF
TGTGCCAGCAGTGAATCATATGGTGGCTACACCTTC
>TRBV29-1|-|-|TRBJ1-3
CSVGTRMNTIYF
TGCAGCGTCGGTACGCGTATGAACACCATATATTTT
>TRBV12-5|TRBD2|-|TRBJ2-1
CASTSGRGDEQFF
TGTGCTAGCACTAGCGGGAGAGGCGATGAGCAGTTCTTC
>TRBV6-6|TRBD1|-|TRBJ2-7
CASSYHRTGVGYEQYF
TGTGCCAGCAGTTACCACCGGACAGGGGTGGGCTACGAGCAGTACTTC
>TRBV4-2|-|-|TRBJ2-5
CASSHRETQYF
TGTGCCAGCAGCCACCGAGAGACCCAGTACTTC
>TRBV19|-|-|TRBJ2-7
CASSSGRTYEQYF
TGTGCCAGTAGTTCGGGCAGGACGTACGAGCAGTACTTC
>TRBV5-4|-|-|TRBJ1-1
CASSLGGVGWFSTEAFF
TGTGCCAGCAGCTTGGGGGGCGTCGGGTGGTTTTCCACTGAAGCTTTCTTT
>TRBV9|-|-|TRBJ2-3
CASSEGAEAADTQYF
TGTGCCAGCAGCGAAGGGGCGGAAGCGGCAGATACGCAGTATTTT
>TRBV7-2|TRBD2|-|TRBJ2-7
CASSPAGTSGTEQYF
TGTGCCAGCAGCCCCGCCGGGACTAGCGGGACCGAGCAGTACTTC
>TRBV5-1|TRBD1|-|TRBJ2-1
CARPTGTIHYEQFF
TGCGCCAGACCGACAGGGACAATACACTATGAGCAGTTCTTC
>TRBV5-1|TRBD1|-|TRBJ1-6
CASSLWTGGIYNSPLHF
TGCGCCAGCAGCTTGTGGACAGGGGGGATTTATAATTCACCCCTCCACTTT
>TRBV5-1|-|-|TRBJ1-2
CASSLAQGRDGYTF
TGCGCCAGCAGCTTGGCTCAGGGACGGGATGGCTACACCTTC
>TRBV11-3|TRBD1|-|TRBJ1-2
CASSPGTVYGYTF
TGTGCCAGCAGCCCTGGGACAGTCTATGGCTACACCTTC
>TRBV30|TRBD2|-|TRBJ2-7
CAWSVERDYEQYF
TGTGCCTGGAGTGTAGAGCGGGACTACGAGCAGTACTTC
>TRBV19|TRBD1|-|TRBJ2-5
CASSTTGVGAETQYF
TGTGCCAGTAGTACAACAGGGGTAGGAGCAGAGACCCAGTACTTC
>TRBV7-9|-|-|TRBJ2-7
CASSLRTDFSYEQYF
TGTGCCAGCAGCTTAAGGACAGACTTCTCCTACGAGCAGTACTTC
>TRBV5-1|-|once|TRBJ1-4
CASSGGGAANEKLFF
TGCGCCAGCAGCGGCGGGGGGGCGGCTAATGAAAAACTGTTTTTT
>TRBV19|-|-|TRBJ1-1
CASSSHANTEAFF
TGTGCCAGTAGTTCTCACGCGAACACTGAAGCTTTCTTT
>TRBV30|-|-|TRBJ1-1
CAWSVLGRSNTEAFF
TGTGCCTGGAGTGTACTGGGTCGCTCGAACACTGAAGCTTTCTTT
>TRBV4-2|-|-|TRBJ2-5
CASSQEAAAPGETQYF
TGTGCCAGCAGCCAAGAAGCCGCTGCCCCAGGAGAGACCCAGTACTTC
>TRBV5-1|TRBD1|-|TRBJ1-2
CASSWGDRGPLTGGYTF
TGCGCCAGCAGCTGGGGGGACAGGGGCCCTTTAACTGGTGGCTACACCTTC
>TRBV9|-|-|TRBJ2-1
CASSVGLTYNEQFF
TGTGCCAGCAGCGTAGGACTTACCTACAATGAGCAGTTCTTC
>TRBV19|-|-|TRBJ2-7
CASSLSGSYEQYF
TGTGCCAGTAGTCTTAGCGGCTCCTACGAGCAGTACTTC
>TRBV19|-|once|TRBJ1-5
CASSIVPLNQPQHF
TGTGCCAGTAGTATCGTTCCCTTAAATCAGCCCCAGCATTTT
>TRBV30|-|-|TRBJ1-5
CAWSVQVDQPQHF
TGTGCCTGGAGTGTACAGGTGGATCAGCCCCAGCATTTT
>TRBV14|TRBD2|once|TRBJ2-4
CASSPGTSLAKNIQYF
TGTGCCAGCAGCCCGGGGACTAGCCTAGCCAAAAACATTCAGTACTTC
>TRBV6-5|-|-|TRBJ1-1
CASSYLGRHTEAFF
TGTGCCAGCAGTTACTTGGGCCGACACACTGAAGCTTTCTTT
>TRBV6-5|TRBD2|-|TRBJ2-5
CASSYSPPGGGETQYF
TGTGCCAGCAGTTACAGCCCGCCGGGGGGGGGAGAGACCCAGTACTTC
>TRBV2|TRBD1|-|TRBJ2-1
CASSFPTGGLRSVDEQFF
TGTGCCAGCAGTTTTCCGACAGGGGGGCTTCGGTCAGTCGATGAGCAGTTCTTC
>TRBV10-3|-|-|TRBJ1-1
CATGGIQNTEAFF
TGTGCCACGGGGGGGATTCAGAACACTGAAGCTTTCTTT
>TRBV5-1|TRBD2|-|TRBJ2-3
CASRREIKDTQYF
TGCGCCAGCAGGCGGGAGATTAAAGATACGCAGTATTTT
>TRBV14|TRBD2|-|TRBJ2-7
CASSQDGGLRGRISGSYEQYF
TGTGCCAGCAGCCAAGATGGGGGGTTGCGGGGGCGCATTAGCGGGAGCTACGAGCAGTACTTC
>TRBV25-1|-|-|TRBJ2-1
CASSWARSYNEQFF
TGTGCCAGCTCTTGGGCTCGCTCCTACAATGAGCAGTTCTTC
>TRBV7-7|-|-|TRBJ2-5
CASSPGETQYF
TGTGCTAGCAGCCCGGGGGAGACCCAGTACTTC
>TRBV10-3|TRBD1|-|TRBJ2-7
CAIGTGFHEQYF
TGTGCCATCGGGACAGGGTTCCACGAGCAGTACTTC
>TRBV5-6|-|-|TRBJ1-3
CASSLFLAWGTVGNTIYF
TGTGCCAGCAGCTTGTTTTTGGCATGGGGGACTGTCGGAAACACCATATATTTT
>TRBV11-3|-|-|TRBJ2-7
CASSLGDISYEQYF
TGTGCCAGCAGCTTAGGGGACATCTCCTACGAGCAGTACTTC
>TRBV5-1|-|-|TRBJ1-5
CASSLVSPLGGNQPQHF
TGCGCCAGCAGCTTGGTATCCCCCCTGGGGGGCAATCAGCCCCAGCATTTT
>TRBV6-5|TRBD2|-|TRBJ2-7
CASSYKTSGTYEQYF
TGTGCCAGCAGTTACAAGACTAGCGGAACCTACGAGCAGTACTTC
>TRBV25-1|-|-|TRBJ2-1
CASSVGDEQFF
TGTGCCAGCAGTGTTGGGGATGAGCAGTTCTTC
>TRBV5-1|-|few|TRBJ2-7
CASSSHTAQYF
TGCGCCAGCAGCTCTCACACGGCGCAGTACTTC
>TRBV7-9|TRBD2|many|TRBJ2-1
CASSSMSGGSIYEQFF
TGTGCCAGCAGCTCGATGAGTGGCGGGAGTATCTATGAGCAGTTCTTC
>TRBV29-1|TRBD1|-|TRBJ1-1
CSVLQGYTEAFF
TGCAGCGTTTTACAGGGGTACACTGAAGCTTTCTTT